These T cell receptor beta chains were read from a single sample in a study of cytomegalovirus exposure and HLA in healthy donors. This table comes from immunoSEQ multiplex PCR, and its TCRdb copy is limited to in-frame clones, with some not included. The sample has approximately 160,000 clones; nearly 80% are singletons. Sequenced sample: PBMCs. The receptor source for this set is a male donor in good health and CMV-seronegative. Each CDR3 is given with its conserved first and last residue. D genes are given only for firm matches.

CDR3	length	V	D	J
CASILRPGGGTEAFF	15	TRBV6-1	TRBD1	TRBJ1-1
CASSEGEGEAFF	12	TRBV6-1	-	TRBJ1-1
CASRTSGLAYEQYF	14	TRBV6-5	TRBD2	TRBJ2-7
CASSVVGQGAVNYGYTF	17	TRBV9	TRBD1	TRBJ1-2
CASSRPGTGVSGNTIYF	17	TRBV5-1	TRBD1	TRBJ1-3
CASSPVQGDYGYTF	14	TRBV18	TRBD1	TRBJ1-2
CASSSTREGTEAFF	14	TRBV6-6	-	TRBJ1-1
CASSLSGMGADTQYF	15	TRBV7-6	TRBD2	TRBJ2-3
CASSSPAGGTDTQYF	15	TRBV7-3	TRBD2	TRBJ2-3
CASSSGTGTEQYF	13	TRBV11-2	TRBD1	TRBJ2-7
CASSFRVGTEAFF	13	TRBV19	-	TRBJ1-1
CASTPSPAGRYSNQPQHF	18	TRBV19	-	TRBJ1-5
CASSSDRGSNQPQHF	15	TRBV5-4	TRBD1	TRBJ1-5
CASSYGSGGVFEQYF	15	TRBV7-2	TRBD2	TRBJ2-7
CASSPWKGASGTDTQYF	17	TRBV7-9	TRBD1	TRBJ2-3
CASSLAGDPTYEQYF	15	TRBV18	-	TRBJ2-7
CASSFSDTEAFF	12	TRBV5-6	-	TRBJ1-1
CASTGQAHGYTF	12	TRBV6-5	-	TRBJ1-2
CASRAGREMAFF	12	TRBV11-2	-	TRBJ1-1
CASSATSGPTYEQYF	15	TRBV18	TRBD2	TRBJ2-7
CASSYEGANTEAFF	14	TRBV6-5	TRBD1	TRBJ1-1
CAISDGTGGSNQPQHF	16	TRBV10-3	TRBD1	TRBJ1-5
CASSVGTGLNYGYTF	15	TRBV9	-	TRBJ1-2
CASSPGTSEAETQYF	15	TRBV5-1	TRBD2	TRBJ2-5
CASSFGTGANSPLHF	15	TRBV5-4	TRBD1	TRBJ1-6
CASSYPRQGDGYTF	14	TRBV6-6	TRBD1	TRBJ1-2
CASKPLAGNTGELFF	15	TRBV4-2	TRBD2	TRBJ2-2
CASRNQRRPSGTGELFF	17	TRBV5-5	-	TRBJ2-2
CASSLDSSSDTQYF	14	TRBV7-2	-	TRBJ2-3
CASKGENRGNTEAFF	15	TRBV6-5	TRBD1	TRBJ1-1
CASSLSTGGPGEQYF	15	TRBV27	TRBD2	TRBJ2-7
CAWTSTGSSGNTIYF	15	TRBV30	-	TRBJ1-3
CASSLTGNNEQFF	13	TRBV7-2	-	TRBJ2-1
CAWSETGAGYTF	12	TRBV30	TRBD1	TRBJ1-2
CASSPGDGYTGELFF	15	TRBV19	-	TRBJ2-2
CASSSGGLNNSPLHF	15	TRBV6-5	-	TRBJ1-6
CASSRRAGANVLTF	14	TRBV6-6	-	TRBJ2-6
CARTDRDTLGNTEAFF	16	TRBV30	TRBD1	TRBJ1-1
CASSQPPRGRTEAFF	15	TRBV4-1	TRBD1	TRBJ1-1
CAWRPAGGEQYF	12	TRBV30	TRBD1	TRBJ2-7
CASSENRGYEQYF	13	TRBV7-2	TRBD1	TRBJ2-7
CASKIDRGNTGELFF	15	TRBV6-5	TRBD1	TRBJ2-2
CASSEGTGIYSNQPQHF	17	TRBV6-1	TRBD1	TRBJ1-5
CAWKVQGTNYGYTF	14	TRBV30	-	TRBJ1-2
CASSFDRGWGYTF	13	TRBV5-1	TRBD1	TRBJ1-2
CASSFQQVSEAFF	13	TRBV5-4	-	TRBJ1-1
CASSQGSSGKTGELFF	16	TRBV4-3	TRBD2	TRBJ2-2
CASSERAGSGANVLTF	16	TRBV2	TRBD2	TRBJ2-6
CASSIDSITQYF	12	TRBV19	-	TRBJ2-3
CASSLSSGVGELSF	14	TRBV7-9	TRBD2	TRBJ2-2
CAWSSGLAGGVGSYNEQFF	19	TRBV30	TRBD2	TRBJ2-1
CASRDSMNTEAFF	13	TRBV6-6	-	TRBJ1-1
CASSPAGGPVGSTDTQYF	18	TRBV27	TRBD2	TRBJ2-3
CASSLGLGQGGEQYF	15	TRBV5-6	TRBD1	TRBJ2-7